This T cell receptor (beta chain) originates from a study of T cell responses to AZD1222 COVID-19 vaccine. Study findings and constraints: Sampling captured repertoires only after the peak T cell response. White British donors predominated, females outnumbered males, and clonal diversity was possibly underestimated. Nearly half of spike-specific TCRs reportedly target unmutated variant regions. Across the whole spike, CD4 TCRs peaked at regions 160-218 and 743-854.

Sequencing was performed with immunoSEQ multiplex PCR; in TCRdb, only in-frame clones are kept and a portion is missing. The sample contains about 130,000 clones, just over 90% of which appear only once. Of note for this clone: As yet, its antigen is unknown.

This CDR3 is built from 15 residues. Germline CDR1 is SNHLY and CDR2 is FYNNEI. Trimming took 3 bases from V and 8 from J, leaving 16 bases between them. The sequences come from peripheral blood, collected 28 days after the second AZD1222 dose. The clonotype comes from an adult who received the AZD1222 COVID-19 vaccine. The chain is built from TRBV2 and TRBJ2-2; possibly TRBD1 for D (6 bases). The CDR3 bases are TGTGCCAGCAGTGAGGGACAAGGATTTTCTGGGGAGCTGTTTTTT. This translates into CASSEGQGFSGELFF.